Following are 26 T cell receptor beta chains from one sample sequenced in a study of regulatory T cells (dated by TCRdb to the late 2010s). The investigation overall reported the following: Hydrophobic residues at CDR3 positions 6 and 7 were enriched in conventional CD4+ T cells from CD3G-deficient patients, suggesting more self-reactive specificities.

These receptors are not linked to any known antigen. To prepare the library, the immunoSEQ multiplex PCR assay was applied. For the multiplex PCR, 52 forward TRBV primers and 13 reverse TRBJ primers were used, and amplification bias was corrected with both assay-based and computational methods. TCRdb took this table from immuneACCESS and kept in-frame rearrangements with V and J called. Such tables lack part of the clones; where checked against another copy, unresolved V genes explain under half of the gap, and the rest is unexplained. Within this sample are 30,000 to 40,000 clones, with over 90% of them counted one time only. In total, the top ten clones hold around 0.98% of the sample. The sequencing input was conventional CD4+ T cells sorted from blood. Receptors were obtained from a child aged 2 to 9 with CD3G deficiency.

The chain joins TRBV28 to TRBJ2-3, with TRBD2 as a possible D gene (5 bases). This CDR3 spans 12 amino acids. Germline CDR1 and CDR2: MDHEN and SYDVKM. The V and J ends lost 8 bases and 3 bases respectively, with 9 bases between them. The CDR3 DNA sequence: TGTGCCAGCGGCCGGGAAACAGATACGCAGTATTTT. Residues: CASGRETDTQYF.

The CDR3: CASSFGHSEQFF. The CDR3 bases are TGTGCCAGCAGTTTTGGGCATTCTGAGCAGTTCTTC. The genes are TRBV28 and TRBJ2-1; D not certain. The CDR3 length is 12 residues. CDR1 and CDR2 from the germline V gene are MDHEN and SYDVKM. V lost 3 bases and J 9 bases, leaving 9 bases between the germline ends.

The chain uses TRBV19 and TRBJ2-1, with no clear D. V lost 6 bases and J 9 bases, leaving 15 bases between the germline ends. Per germline, CDR1 LNHDA and CDR2 SQIVND (reference sequence). The CDR3 contains 13 residues. CDR3 region: CASSPRDRVEQFF. The CDR3 DNA is TGTGCCAGTAGCCCCCGAGATCGCGTTGAGCAGTTCTTC.

The rearrangement joins TRBV5-1 to TRBJ1-1, with 8 bases lining up with TRBD1. The germline V gene has CDR1 SGHRS and CDR2 YFSETQ. CDR3 length: 13 residues. Trimming cost V 5 bases and J 4 bases; bases outside gene matches: 4. The DNA of the CDR3 is TGCGCCAGCAGGTACGGACAGGGCACTGAAGCTTTCTTT. This gives the protein CASRYGQGTEAFF.

The V gene is TRBV6-6, the J gene TRBJ2-2, with 7 bases lining up with TRBD1. Trimming cost V 2 bases and J 5 bases; bases outside gene matches: 2. There are 14 residues in the CDR3. Germline assignment: CDR1 MNHNY and CDR2 SVGAGI (reference sequence). CDR3 DNA: TGTGCCAGCAGTTACAGGGGGCGGACCGGGGAGCTGTTTTTT. Encoded protein: CASSYRGRTGELFF.

V and J are TRBV28 and TRBJ2-7, with unresolved D. Trimming took off 6 bases at V and 3 bases at J, with 12 bases between the two ends. CDR3 length equals 13 residues. Looked up from germline, CDR1 is MDHEN and CDR2 is SYDVKM. CDR3 residues: CASSLGYGYEQYF. CDR3 DNA sequence: TGTGCCAGCAGCCTAGGCTACGGCTACGAGCAGTACTTC. The full variable domain, with the rest looked up from reference TRBV28 and TRBJ2-7, is DVKVTQSSRYLVKRTGEKVFLECVQDMDHENMFWYRQDPGLGLRLIYFSYDVKMKEKGDIPEGYSVSREKKERFSLILESASTNQTSMYLCASSLGYGYEQYFGPGTRLTVT.

This chain connects TRBV28 to TRBJ2-3, with TRBD1 matching over 8 bases. Germline trimming cut 6 bases from V and 2 bases from J; bases unmatched to any gene: 16. The CDR3 has 18 amino acids. Looked up from germline, CDR1 is MDHEN and CDR2 is SYDVKM. Written as DNA, the CDR3 is TGTGCCAGCAGCGGACAGGGCTCTAGCGCAGGCCCCACAGATACGCAGTATTTT. Protein: CASSGQGSSAGPTDTQYF.

V gene TRBV6-1 combines with J gene TRBJ2-3, with D possibly matching TRBD1 (5 bases). Between the trimmed V and J ends, which lost 3 bases and 4 bases, there was a span of 11 bases. Germline V lookup: CDR1 MNHNS, CDR2 SASEGT. The CDR3 length is 14 residues. CDR3 region: CASSEVGASDTQYF. The CDR3 region has the DNA TGTGCCAGCAGTGAGGTAGGGGCCTCAGATACGCAGTATTTT.

This chain links TRBV6-5 with TRBJ2-1; D unresolved. There are 13 residues in the CDR3. CDR1 and CDR2 (germline): MNHEY, SVGAGI. V lost 6 bases, J lost 9 bases, and 15 bases lay in between. CDR3 DNA: TGTGCCAGCAGCCGGGTCGGATGGGGTGAGCAGTTCTTC. Its protein is CASSRVGWGEQFF.

The V call is TRBV28, the J call TRBJ2-7; D perhaps matches TRBD2 (5 bases). This CDR3 is 15 amino acids long. The V and J ends lost 3 bases and 2 bases respectively, with 14 bases between them. Germline-derived CDR1 and CDR2 are MDHEN and SYDVKM. The CDR3 DNA reads as TGTGCCAGCAGTTTTGGTCCGGGATCAACCTACGAGCAGTACTTC. This encodes CASSFGPGSTYEQYF.

The chain employs TRBV5-1 and TRBJ2-3; D is undetermined. CDR1 is SGHRS and CDR2 is YFSETQ in the germline V gene. CDR3 length: 15 amino acids. V lost 0 bases, J lost 0 bases, and 8 bases lay in between. CDR3 loop: CASSLGSASTDTQYF. DNA for the CDR3: TGCGCCAGCAGCTTGGGCTCCGCTAGCACAGATACGCAGTATTTT.

This chain joins TRBV28 and TRBJ1-2, with D hard to call. Trimming removed 5 bases at V and 4 bases at J, with 11 bases between. The CDR3 spans 13 residues. The V gene's germline CDR1 is MDHEN and CDR2 SYDVKM. The CDR3 region has the DNA TGTGCCAGCAGTCCGACCGTTTCCTATGGCTACACCTTC. This translates into CASSPTVSYGYTF.

In this sample, this clone turned up once. The chain joins TRBV6-1 to TRBJ1-1, with 7 positions matching TRBD1. This CDR3 has 14 residues. CDR1 is MNHNS and CDR2 is SASEGT in the germline V gene. Trimming removed 3 bases from V and 5 bases from J; junction bases left unmatched: 6. The CDR3 nucleotides read TGTGCCAGCAGTGAGCCAGGGGGACGGACTGAAGCTTTCTTT. Amino acid sequence: CASSEPGGRTEAFF.

This rearrangement joins TRBV6-1 to TRBJ2-2, with D hard to call. V gave up 10 bases and J gave up 1 base, with 10 bases separating them. The CDR3 runs 13 residues. CDR1 is MNHNS, CDR2 SASEGT, per germline. The CDR3 DNA sequence: TGTGCCACCAAAAGGGTGAACACCGGGGAGCTGTTTTTT. It is translated as CATKRVNTGELFF.

This chain links TRBV11-2 with TRBJ2-2, with D possibly TRBD2 on 6 matching bases. The CDR3 consists of 15 residues. Deletions cut 6 bases from V and 5 bases from J, with 16 bases between. Germline-derived CDR1 and CDR2 are SGHAT and FQNNGV. The CDR3 sequence: CASSIGGVGTGELFF. CDR3 coding DNA: TGTGCCAGCAGTATAGGCGGGGTCGGGACCGGGGAGCTGTTTTTT. Full variable domain (rest looked up from reference TRBV11-2 and TRBJ2-2): EAGVAQSPRYKIIEKRQSVAFWCNPISGHATLYWYQQILGQGPKLLIQFQNNGVVDDSQLPKDRFSAERLKGVDSTLKIQPAKLEDSAVYLCASSIGGVGTGELFFGEGSRLTVL.

The chain is built from TRBV7-9 and TRBJ2-7; TRBD1 agrees at 7 bases. This CDR3 region has 12 residues. V was clipped by 5 bases and J by 6 bases; unmatched bases: 4. The germline V gene encodes CDR1 SEHNR and CDR2 FQNEAQ (reference sequence). The CDR3 sequence: CASSRQGSEQYF. The CDR3 bases are TGTGCCAGCAGCCGACAGGGCTCCGAGCAGTACTTC.

V and J are TRBV18 and TRBJ2-7; 10 nucleotides match TRBD2. There are 14 residues in the CDR3. The V and J ends lost 2 bases and 4 bases, in that order; junction bases with no gene match: 2. CDR1 is KGHSH, CDR2 LQKENI, per germline. The CDR3 DNA is TGTGCCAGCTCACCAACTAGCGGGGCTTACGAGCAGTACTTC. Translation gives CASSPTSGAYEQYF.

The chain joins TRBV28 to TRBJ2-3, with unresolved D. V was pared by 2 bases and J by 7 bases, with 16 bases between. CDR3 length equals 15 residues. In germline, CDR1 is MDHEN, CDR2 SYDVKM. The CDR3 coding sequence is TGTGCCAGCAGTTTAACAGCCCATCCCAGTAATACGCAGTATTTT. Its protein is CASSLTAHPSNTQYF.

This chain connects TRBV28 to TRBJ1-4, with TRBD1 identical over 9 bases. The CDR3 contains 15 residues. V was clipped by 4 bases and J by 8 bases; unmatched bases: 8. CDR1 is MDHEN and CDR2 is SYDVKM in the germline V gene. CDR3 protein: CASSSGQGMREKLFF. CDR3 coding DNA: TGTGCCAGCAGTTCGGGACAGGGAATGAGGGAAAAACTGTTTTTT. Supplemented by reference TRBV28 and TRBJ1-4, the full variable domain reads DVKVTQSSRYLVKRTGEKVFLECVQDMDHENMFWYRQDPGLGLRLIYFSYDVKMKEKGDIPEGYSVSREKKERFSLILESASTNQTSMYLCASSSGQGMREKLFFGSGTQLSVL.

The rearrangement joins TRBV27 to TRBJ2-3; 8 positions agree with TRBD2. This CDR3 has 16 amino acids. V trimming: 5 bases; J trimming: 3 bases; junction bases outside the gene matches: 10. Germline loops: CDR1 MNHEY, CDR2 SMNVEV (reference sequence). This CDR3 is CASSNGRARGTDTQYF. The DNA of the CDR3 is TGTGCCAGCAGTAACGGGAGGGCCCGGGGTACAGATACGCAGTATTTT.

The V and J genes are TRBV18 and TRBJ2-7; D remains unclear. Germline-derived CDR1 and CDR2 are KGHSH and LQKENI. There are 13 residues in the CDR3. V was cut by 3 bases and J by 1 base, with 7 bases left in between. Here the CDR3 DNA reads TGTGCCAGCTCACCGGCCGGATCCTACGAGCAGTACTTC. Residues: CASSPAGSYEQYF.

The chain combines TRBV28 with TRBJ1-1; the D gene is possibly TRBD1 (5 bases). The CDR3 is 14 amino acids. Trimming removed 7 bases from V and 2 bases from J, with 14 bases in between. Germline values: CDR1 MDHEN, CDR2 SYDVKM. The CDR3 DNA reads as TGTGCCAGCACCGCCGGGGGGGGTAACACTGAAGCTTTCTTT. Its protein is CASTAGGGNTEAFF.

For this clone: The DNA is omitted, as the CDR3 cannot be located on it reliably, and the CDR3 follows TCRdb's listing. The rearrangement joins TRBV7-9 to TRBJ2-5. The CDR3 is 17 residues long, ends included. Germline loops: CDR1 SEHNR, CDR2 FQNEAQ (reference sequence). CDR3 residues: CASSLVVTSGRRETQYF.

The chain combines TRBV5-1 with TRBJ2-3; D is possibly TRBD2 (6 bases). This CDR3 is built from 14 residues. Germline values: CDR1 SGHRS, CDR2 YFSETQ. V lost 1 base and J 5 bases, leaving 11 bases between the germline ends. CDR3 DNA: TGCGCCAGCAGCTTGAGGAGGGATGGAGATACGCAGTATTTT. Its protein is CASSLRRDGDTQYF.

This chain links TRBV28 with TRBJ2-1, with D perhaps TRBD1 (5 bases). Germline V gene data show CDR1 as MDHEN and CDR2 as SYDVKM. The V and J ends lost 4 bases and 9 bases respectively, with 10 bases between them. This CDR3 has 12 residues. CDR3 nucleotides: TGTGCCAGCAGTTATTGGACATCTGAGCAGTTCTTC. Amino acids: CASSYWTSEQFF. The whole variable domain, filled in from reference TRBV28 and TRBJ2-1, reads DVKVTQSSRYLVKRTGEKVFLECVQDMDHENMFWYRQDPGLGLRLIYFSYDVKMKEKGDIPEGYSVSREKKERFSLILESASTNQTSMYLCASSYWTSEQFFGPGTRLTVL.

V usage is TRBV28 and J usage is TRBJ2-2, with 7 bases aligning to TRBD1. Germline CDR1 and CDR2: MDHEN and SYDVKM. CDR3 length: 13 residues. V trimming: 8 bases; J trimming: 8 bases; junction bases outside the gene matches: 8. As DNA, the CDR3 is TGTGCCAGCGCCCCAGGGGGTCGGGGGGAGCTGTTTTTT. Residues: CASAPGGRGELFF.